Listed here are 32 T cell receptor beta chains from one sample, sequenced in a study of T cell responses to AZD1222 COVID-19 vaccine (dated by TCRdb to the early 2020s). Sample time point, as interpreted from the label and publication: baseline before first vaccination. The library relied on the immunoSEQ multiplex PCR assay. The immuneACCESS repertoire file appears here via TCRdb, limited to in-frame rearrangements. These files lack a portion of the clones; in checked studies, under half of the deficit traces to unresolved V genes, and the cause of the others is not known. The sample table shows 90,000 to 150,000 clones, and 88% are seen once. The top ten clones comprise about 3.7% of the sample. The material sequenced was peripheral blood, taken on day 0 of AZD1222 vaccination. The receptors derive from an adult in good health.

The chain links TRBV18 to TRBJ2-7; D not certain. Germline V lookup: CDR1 KGHSH, CDR2 LQKENI. The V and J ends lost 5 bases and 2 bases respectively, with 7 bases between them. The CDR3 loop spans 12 amino acids. CDR3 nucleotide sequence: TGTGCCAGCTCAGGGCAGGCCTACGAGCAGTACTTC. It codes for CASSGQAYEQYF.

V gene TRBV14 combines with J gene TRBJ2-7; maybe TRBD2 (5 bases). Germline V lookup: CDR1 SGHDN, CDR2 FVKESK. Trimming cost V 3 bases and J 6 bases, with 21 bases left between them. The CDR3 runs to 16 residues. CDR3 loop: CASSHRPAGRPGEQYF. The DNA for the CDR3 is TGTGCCAGCAGCCATCGGCCGGCGGGCCGGCCCGGCGAGCAGTACTTC.

The rearrangement uses TRBV4-1 and TRBJ2-7, with a possible D match to TRBD2 (6 bases). The CDR3 sequence is 21 residues long. V was shortened by 0 bases and J by 4 bases, with 31 bases between the two germline ends. CDR1 is MGHRA, CDR2 YSYEKL, per germline. Here the CDR3 reads CASSQEVGGDNVKGRWYEQYF. CDR3 nucleotide sequence: TGCGCCAGCAGCCAAGAAGTGGGGGGTGACAACGTCAAGGGAAGGTGGTACGAGCAGTACTTC.

The chain has TRBV7-9 and TRBJ1-2, with D perhaps matching TRBD1 (6 bases). The ends were cut back, 5 bases at V and 6 bases at J, with 13 bases in the middle. Germline V CDR1 and CDR2: SEHNR, FQNEAQ (reference sequence). This CDR3 comprises 13 residues. The CDR3 is CASSTLQGNGYTF. CDR3 sequence (DNA): TGTGCCAGCAGCACCCTACAGGGAAATGGCTACACCTTC.

V and J are TRBV7-9 and TRBJ1-5; D might be TRBD1 (6 bases). In germline, CDR1 is SEHNR, CDR2 FQNEAQ (reference sequence). CDR3 length: 14 amino acids. The V end lost 5 bases, the J end lost 4 bases, and 12 bases lay between the germline ends. The CDR3 reads CASSADSVNQPQHF. For the CDR3, the DNA is TGTGCCAGCAGCGCGGACAGCGTAAATCAGCCCCAGCATTTT.

The rearrangement uses TRBV29-1 and TRBJ1-1; D gene ambiguous. CDR3 length equals 11 residues. From germline, CDR1 is SQVTM and CDR2 ANQGSEA. The germline V and J ends were trimmed by 7 bases and 4 bases, with 10 bases remaining between them. The CDR3 reads CSGTALTEAFF. DNA for the CDR3: TGCAGCGGTACCGCGCTCACTGAAGCTTTCTTT.

This sequence joins TRBV5-1 and TRBJ1-1, with 10 positions matching TRBD1. Germline V CDR1 and CDR2: SGHRS, YFSETQ. This CDR3 contains 17 residues. V gave up 4 bases and J gave up 1 base; unmatched junction bases: 10. CDR3 loop: CASSPVPGQGTNTEAFF. The DNA of the CDR3 is TGCGCCAGCAGCCCTGTCCCGGGACAGGGGACGAACACTGAAGCTTTCTTT.

V and J are TRBV29-1 and TRBJ2-7; D is uncertain. CDR1 SQVTM and CDR2 ANQGSEA come from the germline V gene. The V gene lost 6 bases and the J gene lost 1 base, with 7 bases spanning the gap. This CDR3 contains 11 residues. CDR3 sequence reads: CSVRRSYEQYF. CDR3 DNA sequence: TGCAGCGTGCGCAGGTCCTACGAGCAGTACTTC.

With respect to this clone: Other DNA sequences within the sample encode an identical CDR3. The V gene is TRBV28, the J gene TRBJ2-5, with TRBD2 identical over 7 bases. Germline CDR1 reads MDHEN; CDR2 reads SYDVKM. The CDR3 is 15 amino acids. Losses at the gene ends were 2 bases for V and 2 bases for J; bases not matched to a gene: 5. CDR3 nucleotide sequence: TGTGCCAGCAGTTTAATCCAGGGAGGGCAAGAGACCCAGTACTTC. Translating it yields CASSLIQGGQETQYF. Full variable domain (rest looked up from reference TRBV28 and TRBJ2-5): DVKVTQSSRYLVKRTGEKVFLECVQDMDHENMFWYRQDPGLGLRLIYFSYDVKMKEKGDIPEGYSVSREKKERFSLILESASTNQTSMYLCASSLIQGGQETQYFGPGTRLLVL.

CDR3 DNA: TGCGCCAGCAGCCAAGTGACCCTTGGGACAGGTGAAGGCTACACCTTC. Protein product: CASSQVTLGTGEGYTF. The chain couples TRBV4-3 to TRBJ1-2; 8 bases are shared with TRBD1. This CDR3 has 16 amino acids. CDR1 is LGHNA, CDR2 YSLEER, per germline. Germline trimming cut 1 base from V and 8 bases from J; bases unmatched to any gene: 12.

This clone was recorded only once. J is TRBJ2-1 and V is TRBV5-1; 10 positions match TRBD2. V was clipped by 1 base and J by 6 bases; unmatched bases: 4. Germline V gives CDR1 SGHRS, CDR2 YFSETQ. The length of the CDR3 is 15 residues. Written as DNA, the CDR3 is TGCGCCAGCAGCTTGTCGGGACTAGCGCGCAATGAGCAGTTCTTC. The encoded protein is CASSLSGLARNEQFF. The full variable domain, rest sourced from reference TRBV5-1 and TRBJ2-1, is KAGVTQTPRYLIKTRGQQVTLSCSPISGHRSVSWYQQTPGQGLQFLFEYFSETQRNKGNFPGRFSGRQFSNSRSEMNVSTLELGDSALYLCASSLSGLARNEQFFGPGTRLTVL.

The genes are TRBV29-1 and TRBJ1-1, with D possibly TRBD1 on 5 matching bases. This CDR3 is 13 amino acids long. V lost 7 bases and J lost 4, with 16 bases in between. Germline V gene data show CDR1 as SQVTM and CDR2 as ANQGSEA. This chain's CDR3 is CSAGVRDGTEAFF. Written as DNA, the CDR3 is TGCAGCGCCGGGGTCAGGGACGGCACTGAAGCTTTCTTT.

The rearrangement links TRBV14 to TRBJ1-1, with D possibly being TRBD1 (6 bases). Between the trimmed V and J ends, which lost 1 base and 5 bases, there was a span of 11 bases. The CDR3 runs to 14 residues. Germline V gene data show CDR1 as SGHDN and CDR2 as FVKESK. This CDR3 reads CASSQATQGTEAFF. CDR3 nucleotides: TGTGCCAGCAGCCAAGCAACTCAGGGGACTGAAGCTTTCTTT. The complete variable domain, with remaining parts taken from reference TRBV14 and TRBJ1-1, reads EAGVTQFPSHSVIEKGQTVTLRCDPISGHDNLYWYRRVMGKEIKFLLHFVKESKQDESGMPNNRFLAERTGGTYSTLKVQPAELEDSGVYFCASSQATQGTEAFFGQGTRLTVV.

The chain combines TRBV6-5 with TRBJ1-1, with 9 bases aligning to TRBD1. V was clipped by 6 bases and J by 2 bases; unmatched bases: 7. Looked up from germline, CDR1 is MNHEY and CDR2 is SVGAGI. This CDR3 spans 15 amino acids. The CDR3 nucleotides are TGTGCCAGCAGGGAGGGGACAGGGCCAAACACTGAAGCTTTCTTT. This translates into CASREGTGPNTEAFF.

The chain employs TRBV7-9 and TRBJ1-1; 7 nucleotides match TRBD1. CDR3 length: 14 residues. Per the germline V gene, CDR1 is SEHNR and CDR2 is FQNEAQ (reference sequence). V gave up 1 base and J gave up 3 bases; unmatched junction bases: 2. The CDR3 DNA follows: TGTGCCAGCAGCTTAGTACAGGGGTACACTGAAGCTTTCTTT. The encoded protein is CASSLVQGYTEAFF.

Here the CDR3 reads CASSQDEGSGNTIYF. CDR3 in DNA: TGCGCCAGCAGCCAAGATGAGGGTTCTGGAAACACCATATATTTT. The chain is built from TRBV4-1 and TRBJ1-3; no firm D call. V was pared by 0 bases and J by 1 base, with 7 bases between. From germline, CDR1 is MGHRA and CDR2 YSYEKL. CDR3 length: 15 amino acids.

This clone appeared once. The V and J genes are TRBV11-3 and TRBJ1-1, with 8 positions matching TRBD1. With 5 bases clipped from V and 4 bases from J, the junction kept 6 bases outside the gene matches. CDR1 is SGHNT and CDR2 is YENEEA in the germline V gene. This CDR3 is 14 amino acids long. The CDR3 is CASSPGGAITEAFF. CDR3 DNA sequence: TGTGCCAGCAGCCCAGGGGGCGCGATCACTGAAGCTTTCTTT. The full variable domain, its missing parts supplied by reference TRBV11-3 and TRBJ1-1, is EAGVVQSPRYKIIEKKQPVAFWCNPISGHNTLYWYLQNLGQGPELLIRYENEEAVDDSQLPKDRFSAERLKGVDSTLKIQPAELGDSAVYLCASSPGGAITEAFFGQGTRLTVV.

The DNA for the CDR3 is TGTGCCAGTAGTATAGGCCAGCCTAACTCTGGAAACACCATATATTTT. This gives the protein CASSIGQPNSGNTIYF. This sequence joins TRBV19 and TRBJ1-3; D ambiguous. The CDR3 sequence is 16 residues long. Germline V CDR1 and CDR2: LNHDA, SQIVND (reference sequence). The germline V and J ends were trimmed by 1 base and 0 bases, with 10 bases remaining between them.

The V gene is TRBV6-2 or TRBV6-3, the J gene TRBJ1-1, with unresolved D. The V and J ends lost 6 bases and 6 bases respectively, with 8 bases between them. CDR1 MNHEY and CDR2 SVGEGT come from the germline V gene. The CDR3 runs to 11 residues. The CDR3 spells CASSSGAEAFF. As DNA, the CDR3 is TGTGCCAGCAGCTCCGGAGCTGAAGCTTTCTTT.

The chain is built from TRBV12-5 and TRBJ2-7; 12 nucleotides agree with TRBD2. Germline-derived CDR1 and CDR2 are LGHNT and FRNRAP. The length of the CDR3 is 14 residues. V shed 7 bases, J shed 2 bases, and the junction held 3 bases outside the gene matches. The CDR3 loop is CASASSGGAYEQYF. CDR3 nucleotides: TGTGCTAGTGCCTCTAGCGGGGGGGCCTACGAGCAGTACTTC.

The rearrangement uses TRBV6-5 and TRBJ2-7; no clear D gene. V was shortened by 5 bases and J by 6 bases, with 14 bases between the two germline ends. The CDR3 is 13 amino acids. Germline loops: CDR1 MNHEY, CDR2 SVGAGI. Here the CDR3 reads CASSTLTVGEQYF. Written as DNA, the CDR3 is TGTGCCAGCAGTACCTTAACAGTGGGCGAGCAGTACTTC.

V usage is TRBV27 and J usage is TRBJ1-5; D gene unclear. Deletions cut 4 bases from V and 7 bases from J, with 14 bases between. The germline CDR1 and CDR2 sequences are MNHEY and SMNVEV (reference sequence). The CDR3 consists of 14 residues. CDR3 in DNA: TGTGCCAGCAGTTATCTGGGGATTGACCAGCCCCAGCATTTT. It translates to CASSYLGIDQPQHF.

The gene calls are TRBV3-1 (or the pseudogene TRBV3-2) and TRBJ1-6, with TRBD1 as a possible D gene (5 bases). CDR3 length: 14 amino acids. Trimming shortened V by 4 bases and J by 5 bases, and 9 bases separated the two germline ends. CDR1 LGHDT and CDR2 YNNKEL come from the germline V gene (reference sequence). The CDR3 nucleotides read TGTGCCAGCAGCCCACAGGACAATAATTCACCCCTCCACTTT. It codes for CASSPQDNNSPLHF.

About this clone: The same CDR3 can be traced to other DNA sequences in this sample. The chain combines TRBV18 with TRBJ2-3; D is undetermined. Between the trimmed V and J ends, which lost 0 bases and 5 bases, there was a span of 3 bases. There are 12 residues in the CDR3. Germline values: CDR1 KGHSH, CDR2 LQKENI. CDR3 sequence (DNA): TGTGCCAGCTCACCACCAGGAGATACGCAGTATTTT. Encoded protein: CASSPPGDTQYF.

V gene TRBV7-6 combines with J gene TRBJ1-5, with TRBD1 as a possible D gene (5 bases). Germline V CDR1 and CDR2: SGHVS, FNYEAQ. The CDR3 has 16 amino acids. V lost 5 bases and J 1 base, leaving 15 bases between the germline ends. The CDR3 nucleotides read TGTGCCAGCAGCGCCTCCGGGACCGGGAGCAATCAGCCCCAGCATTTT. This codes for CASSASGTGSNQPQHF.

J is TRBJ1-6 and V is TRBV28; unclear D gene. This CDR3 is 14 amino acids long. Trimming removed 6 bases at V and 6 bases at J, with 12 bases between. Germline V gene data show CDR1 as MDHEN and CDR2 as SYDVKM. The CDR3 sequence: CASSRSTTNSPLHF. Written as DNA, the CDR3 is TGTGCCAGCAGCCGGTCCACCACTAATTCACCCCTCCACTTT.

The CDR3 sequence is CASSQEGVSTDTQYF. The CDR3 bases are TGCGCCAGCAGCCAAGAAGGGGTCAGCACAGATACGCAGTATTTT. V is TRBV4-1 and J is TRBJ2-3; D is possibly TRBD1 (5 bases). V lost 0 bases to trimming and J lost 0 bases, with 7 bases between them. The CDR3 length is 15 residues. CDR1 and CDR2 (germline): MGHRA, YSYEKL.

The V gene is TRBV29-1, the J gene TRBJ1-5; possibly TRBD1 for D (6 bases). Trimming removed 0 bases at V and 7 bases at J, with 10 bases between. Germline V gene data show CDR1 as SQVTM and CDR2 as ANQGSEA. The CDR3 is 13 amino acids. The CDR3 DNA sequence: TGCAGCGTTGAAGAGGGGGGGGGCCAGCCCCAGCATTTT. This codes for CSVEEGGGQPQHF.

The genes are TRBV4-1 and TRBJ2-2; no clear D. The germline gives CDR1 MGHRA, CDR2 YSYEKL. Trimming left V 4 bases short and J 6 bases short, with 15 bases between. This CDR3 contains 15 residues. The DNA of the CDR3 is TGCGCCAGCAGCCGGGAAGGCTTGGTGGCCGGGGAGCTGTTTTTT. Residues: CASSREGLVAGELFF.

This chain uses TRBV18 with TRBJ1-2; 8 bases map to TRBD1. CDR3 length: 15 residues. Per germline, CDR1 KGHSH and CDR2 LQKENI. J gave up 8 bases and V 1 base, and 9 bases lay outside the gene matches. For the CDR3, the DNA is TGTGCCAGCTCACCACGTCTGGGACAGGATCTCGGCTACACCTTC. Translating it yields CASSPRLGQDLGYTF.

The rearrangement links TRBV6-2 or TRBV6-3 to TRBJ2-5; D unresolved. The V gene's germline CDR1 is MNHEY and CDR2 SVGEGT. Trimming left V 5 bases short and J 2 bases short, with 9 bases between. CDR3 length equals 13 residues. CDR3 protein: CASSIILQETQYF. DNA for the CDR3: TGTGCCAGCAGTATTATTTTACAAGAGACCCAGTACTTC.

This chain uses TRBV2 with TRBJ1-6; 8 positions match TRBD1. This CDR3 contains 14 residues. V lost 6 bases to trimming and J lost 9 bases; unmatched junction nucleotides: 7. Germline V gene sequence: CDR1 SNHLY, CDR2 FYNNEI. In DNA, the CDR3 is TGTGCCAGCAGCATTGGACAGGGAATTTCACCCCTCCACTTT. Translated, it gives CASSIGQGISPLHF.